This T cell receptor beta chain was recorded in a study of cytomegalovirus exposure and HLA in healthy donors. Overall study results and limits: TCR beta chain V- and J-gene trimming was linked, in a later analysis, to a missense variant in DCLRE1C. For most TCR beta V segments, an earlier analysis put the productive rate at about 87% or about 30% of the time. A later analysis found that most CMV-associated TCR beta chains appeared HLA-restricted.

The CDR3 contains 10 residues when both ends are counted. Primers: 60 Vbeta forward and 13 Jbeta reverse. Profiling relied on immunoSEQ multiplex PCR, and the TCRdb table lists in-frame clones only, not all of them. The repertoire has under 100,000 clones, around 80% of them found once; the top ten carry roughly 8.8%. About this clone itself: What it binds is unknown. Here the CDR3 omits its conserved ending phenylalanine or tryptophan, so a read error is the likely source. The DNA is left out, because the CDR3 cannot be placed on it with certainty; the CDR3 is given as TCRdb lists it.

Sample: PBMCs. This chain links TRBV21-1 with TRBJ2-4; the table's D gene call, TRBD2, was not cross checked with the DNA. TRBV21-1 is deemed a pseudogene. The TCR was taken from a human donor in good health. The CDR3 here is CASSKVRRGS.